These T cell receptor beta chains were read from a single sample in a study of shared clonotypes between healthy human individuals. Produced via immunoSEQ multiplex PCR; TCRdb's table is partial and in-frame only. The data hold 2.3 million or so clones, with 90% to 95% observed a single time. Sequenced sample: naive CD4+ T cells from PBMCs. All receptors come from a man aged 18 to 29 in good health. Some clones in this sample may be carry-over from other donors' samples. Each CDR3 is given with its conserved first and last residue. D genes are given only for firm matches. Rows may omit the clone size; those that give it use once, few, many or a size class.

j_gene: TRBJ2-7; abundance: NA; v_gene: TRBV6-1; d_gene: NA; CDR3nt: TGTGCCAGCAGTGCCCCAGGGGCTCCATCCTACGAGCAGTACTTC; CDR3aa: CASSAPGAPSYEQYF
j_gene: TRBJ2-2; abundance: few; v_gene: TRBV19; d_gene: TRBD1; CDR3nt: TGTGCCAGTAGTATCCGGACAGGGCGTAGAGGGGGGGAGCTGTTTTTT; CDR3aa: CASSIRTGRRGGELFF
j_gene: TRBJ2-3; abundance: NA; v_gene: TRBV7-2; d_gene: TRBD2; CDR3nt: TGTGCCAGCAGCCGCGGGACTAGCGGGAGTTTAGATACGCAGTATTTT; CDR3aa: CASSRGTSGSLDTQYF
j_gene: TRBJ2-1; abundance: NA; v_gene: TRBV7-2; d_gene: TRBD2; CDR3nt: TGTGCCAGCAGCGAAGGGACTAGCGGGAGTGGTGAGCAGTTCTTC; CDR3aa: CASSEGTSGSGEQFF
j_gene: TRBJ2-3; abundance: NA; v_gene: TRBV28; d_gene: NA; CDR3nt: TGTGCCAGCAGGGCCGACACAGATACGCAGTATTTT; CDR3aa: CASRADTDTQYF
j_gene: TRBJ2-3; abundance: NA; v_gene: TRBV2; d_gene: NA; CDR3nt: TGTGCCAGCAGTGGGGGCCCCTGGGGCACAGATACGCAGTATTTT; CDR3aa: CASSGGPWGTDTQYF
j_gene: TRBJ1-2; abundance: NA; v_gene: TRBV9; d_gene: NA; CDR3nt: TGTGCCAGCAGCGGTCGACAGAACCTCCTGGGGGGCTACACCTTC; CDR3aa: CASSGRQNLLGGYTF
j_gene: TRBJ1-4; abundance: NA; v_gene: TRBV7-2; d_gene: NA; CDR3nt: TGTGCCAGCAGCTTGGGTCCAGGGCGTGAAAAACTGTTTTTT; CDR3aa: CASSLGPGREKLFF
j_gene: TRBJ2-3; abundance: NA; v_gene: TRBV5-1; d_gene: NA; CDR3nt: TGCGCCAGCAGCCAGACGGACACAGATACGCAGTATTTT; CDR3aa: CASSQTDTDTQYF
j_gene: TRBJ2-5; abundance: NA; v_gene: TRBV27; d_gene: TRBD1; CDR3nt: TGTGCCAGCAGAAGAATTGACAGGGGTGGGGAGACCCAGTACTTC; CDR3aa: CASRRIDRGGETQYF
j_gene: TRBJ1-5; abundance: NA; v_gene: TRBV5-1; d_gene: NA; CDR3nt: TGCGCCAGCAGCTTTGAGGGGAACGCTCAGCCCCAGCATTTT; CDR3aa: CASSFEGNAQPQHF
j_gene: TRBJ2-7; abundance: NA; v_gene: TRBV28; d_gene: NA; CDR3nt: TGTGCCAGCAGTTTGGTTGACGAGCAGTACTTC; CDR3aa: CASSLVDEQYF
j_gene: TRBJ1-5; abundance: NA; v_gene: TRBV9; d_gene: TRBD1; CDR3nt: TGTGCCAGCAGCACCGGACAGGGCGGTCAGCCCCAGCATTTT; CDR3aa: CASSTGQGGQPQHF
j_gene: TRBJ2-3; abundance: NA; v_gene: TRBV27; d_gene: NA; CDR3nt: TGTGCCAGCAGTTTGGACAGACACACAGATACGCAGTATTTT; CDR3aa: CASSLDRHTDTQYF
j_gene: TRBJ2-3; abundance: NA; v_gene: TRBV6-1; d_gene: TRBD2; CDR3nt: TGTGCCAGCAGTGAATTGGGAGCCTGGGGGGGAACAGATACGCAGTATTTT; CDR3aa: CASSELGAWGGTDTQYF
j_gene: TRBJ2-5; abundance: NA; v_gene: TRBV4-1; d_gene: NA; CDR3nt: TGCGCCAGCAGCCAAGAGTGGCTGGGCGTATCAGAGACCCAGTACTTC; CDR3aa: CASSQEWLGVSETQYF
j_gene: TRBJ2-3; abundance: NA; v_gene: TRBV2; d_gene: NA; CDR3nt: TGTGCCAGCACCGAAGAAAGGACAGATACGCAGTATTTT; CDR3aa: CASTEERTDTQYF
j_gene: TRBJ1-4; abundance: NA; v_gene: TRBV7-9; d_gene: NA; CDR3nt: TGTGCCAGCAGCCGATCTTCGACGGCGGGGGCAACTAATGAAAAACTGTTTTTT; CDR3aa: CASSRSSTAGATNEKLFF
j_gene: TRBJ2-2; abundance: NA; v_gene: TRBV25-1; d_gene: NA; CDR3nt: TGTGCCAGCAGTGAAACGGGGTGGGAGCTGTTTTTT; CDR3aa: CASSETGWELFF
j_gene: TRBJ1-4; abundance: NA; v_gene: TRBV28; d_gene: NA; CDR3nt: TGTGCCAGCAGTTACTACCAGGGAACCCGTGATGAAAAACTGTTTTTT; CDR3aa: CASSYYQGTRDEKLFF
j_gene: TRBJ1-1; abundance: NA; v_gene: TRBV18; d_gene: NA; CDR3nt: TGTGCCAGCTGTGTTCAGGCGAACACTGAAGCTTTCTTT; CDR3aa: CASCVQANTEAFF
j_gene: TRBJ2-1; abundance: NA; v_gene: TRBV27; d_gene: TRBD2; CDR3nt: TGTGCCAGCAGTCCAGCGGGAGGGCCTATGTTCAATGAGCAGTTCTTC; CDR3aa: CASSPAGGPMFNEQFF
j_gene: TRBJ2-7; abundance: NA; v_gene: TRBV25-1; d_gene: TRBD2; CDR3nt: TGTGCCAGCACCTTTGGGGGGGATATCTCCTACGAGCAGTACTTC; CDR3aa: CASTFGGDISYEQYF
j_gene: TRBJ2-2; abundance: NA; v_gene: TRBV4-1; d_gene: NA; CDR3nt: TGCGCCAGCAGCCAAGAGGGAAAAGTGCCATTGAACACCGGGGAGCTGTTTTTT; CDR3aa: CASSQEGKVPLNTGELFF
j_gene: TRBJ2-7; abundance: NA; v_gene: TRBV9; d_gene: NA; CDR3nt: TGTGCCAGCAGCGTAGCTGTAGGGGATTACGAGCAGTACTTC; CDR3aa: CASSVAVGDYEQYF
j_gene: TRBJ2-5; abundance: NA; v_gene: TRBV27; d_gene: TRBD1; CDR3nt: TGTGCCAGCAGTTTATTAGGGACAGGACAAGAGACCCAGTACTTC; CDR3aa: CASSLLGTGQETQYF
j_gene: TRBJ2-2; abundance: NA; v_gene: TRBV7-3; d_gene: TRBD2; CDR3nt: TGTGCCAGCAGGGAGCTAGCGGGCACCGGGGAGCTGTTTTTT; CDR3aa: CASRELAGTGELFF
j_gene: TRBJ2-7; abundance: NA; v_gene: TRBV18; d_gene: TRBD1; CDR3nt: TGTGCCAGCTCCCCCCGACAGGGAAGCTACGAGCAGTACTTC; CDR3aa: CASSPRQGSYEQYF
j_gene: TRBJ2-3; abundance: once; v_gene: TRBV10-3; d_gene: NA; CDR3nt: TGTGCCGTCCGTTCCGCAACTAGCACAGATACGCAGTATTTT; CDR3aa: CAVRSATSTDTQYF
j_gene: TRBJ2-2; abundance: NA; v_gene: TRBV9; d_gene: NA; CDR3nt: TGTGCCAGCAGCGTAGCTACCACCGGGGAGCTGTTTTTT; CDR3aa: CASSVATTGELFF
j_gene: TRBJ1-3; abundance: once; v_gene: TRBV7-2; d_gene: NA; CDR3nt: TGTGCCAGCAGCTTACAGGCCACCGTTGGCACCATATATTTT; CDR3aa: CASSLQATVGTIYF
j_gene: TRBJ2-1; abundance: NA; v_gene: TRBV29-1; d_gene: TRBD2; CDR3nt: TGCAGCGTCTGGACTAGCGGCTACAATGAGCAGTTCTTC; CDR3aa: CSVWTSGYNEQFF
j_gene: TRBJ2-7; abundance: NA; v_gene: TRBV19; d_gene: NA; CDR3nt: TGTGCCAGTAATAAGGGACTCTCCTACGAGCAGTACTTC; CDR3aa: CASNKGLSYEQYF
j_gene: TRBJ2-3; abundance: NA; v_gene: TRBV7-3; d_gene: NA; CDR3nt: TGTGCCAGCAGCTTAGGGCGGAGCACAGATACGCAGTATTTT; CDR3aa: CASSLGRSTDTQYF
j_gene: TRBJ2-1; abundance: NA; v_gene: TRBV21-1; d_gene: NA; CDR3nt: TGTGCCAGCGGGGACAGAGAAAAAGAGCAGTTCTTC; CDR3aa: CASGDREKEQFF
j_gene: TRBJ2-7; abundance: once; v_gene: TRBV5-6; d_gene: NA; CDR3nt: TGTGCCAGCAGCTTCGGGTCGGCCTACGAGCAGTACTTC; CDR3aa: CASSFGSAYEQYF
j_gene: TRBJ2-5; abundance: NA; v_gene: TRBV7-9; d_gene: NA; CDR3nt: TGTGCCAGCACTCCAGCGTCCAGTTACGAGACCCAGTACTTC; CDR3aa: CASTPASSYETQYF
j_gene: TRBJ2-5; abundance: NA; v_gene: TRBV27; d_gene: TRBD2; CDR3nt: TGTGCCAGCCGACTAGCGGGAGGAGGGTGGGAGACCCAGTACTTC; CDR3aa: CASRLAGGGWETQYF
j_gene: TRBJ2-4; abundance: NA; v_gene: TRBV7-2; d_gene: TRBD2; CDR3nt: TGTGCCAGCAGCTTAAGGTGGACTAGCGGAATTCAGTACTTC; CDR3aa: CASSLRWTSGIQYF
j_gene: TRBJ2-1; abundance: NA; v_gene: TRBV5-6; d_gene: TRBD2; CDR3nt: TGTGCCAGCAGCCCGGGGACTAGCGGGAGATATTGGAGTTACAATGAGCAGTTCTTC; CDR3aa: CASSPGTSGRYWSYNEQFF
j_gene: TRBJ2-3; abundance: NA; v_gene: TRBV5-5; d_gene: NA; CDR3nt: TGTGCCAGCAGCTTTAACGAAGATACGCAGTATTTT; CDR3aa: CASSFNEDTQYF
j_gene: TRBJ2-1; abundance: NA; v_gene: TRBV5-5; d_gene: NA; CDR3nt: TGTGCCAGCGCGACGGGTTACTCCTACAATGAGCAGTTCTTC; CDR3aa: CASATGYSYNEQFF
j_gene: TRBJ2-2; abundance: NA; v_gene: TRBV28; d_gene: NA; CDR3nt: TGTGCCAGCAACAAACCCGTAACCGGGGAGCTGTTTTTT; CDR3aa: CASNKPVTGELFF
j_gene: TRBJ2-1; abundance: NA; v_gene: TRBV12-2; d_gene: NA; CDR3nt: TGTGCAAGTCGCCCACCCGGGAATAGCGGGAGCACGGGATCCTACAATGAGCAGTTCTTC; CDR3aa: CASRPPGNSGSTGSYNEQFF
j_gene: TRBJ1-4; abundance: NA; v_gene: TRBV11-2; d_gene: NA; CDR3nt: TGTGCCAGCAGGGTGACAGGCGGGTCTAATGAAAAACTGTTTTTT; CDR3aa: CASRVTGGSNEKLFF
j_gene: TRBJ2-7; abundance: NA; v_gene: TRBV6-4; d_gene: TRBD2; CDR3nt: TGTGCCAGCAGGCCGCCGGGACTAGCCCAAGGGGGGCAGTACTTC; CDR3aa: CASRPPGLAQGGQYF
j_gene: TRBJ2-1; abundance: NA; v_gene: TRBV30; d_gene: NA; CDR3nt: TGTGCCTGGGCCGGGAGATATGAGCAGTTCTTC; CDR3aa: CAWAGRYEQFF
j_gene: TRBJ2-2; abundance: NA; v_gene: TRBV7-3; d_gene: NA; CDR3nt: TGTGCCAGCACCATTGGAAACAGCGCGAACACCGGGGAGCTGTTTTTT; CDR3aa: CASTIGNSANTGELFF
j_gene: TRBJ1-1; abundance: few; v_gene: TRBV5-6; d_gene: NA; CDR3nt: TGTGCCAGCAGCTTTGGGGTCTCCGCTGAAGCTTTCTTT; CDR3aa: CASSFGVSAEAFF
j_gene: TRBJ1-1; abundance: NA; v_gene: TRBV6-1; d_gene: NA; CDR3nt: TGTGCCAGCAGTGAAGGGTTAAAGTTTGAAGCTTTCTTT; CDR3aa: CASSEGLKFEAFF
j_gene: TRBJ2-3; abundance: NA; v_gene: TRBV7-9; d_gene: NA; CDR3nt: TGTGCCACCTCCCGGGACTTGTATACGCAGTATTTT; CDR3aa: CATSRDLYTQYF
j_gene: TRBJ1-1; abundance: NA; v_gene: TRBV2; d_gene: TRBD1; CDR3nt: TGTGCCAGCAGATTCAGGGGGGGAGGGACTGAAGCTTTCTTT; CDR3aa: CASRFRGGGTEAFF
j_gene: TRBJ2-5; abundance: NA; v_gene: TRBV2; d_gene: TRBD2; CDR3nt: TGTGCCAGCAGTTCCACATCTAGCGGTCAAGAGACCCAGTACTTC; CDR3aa: CASSSTSSGQETQYF
j_gene: TRBJ1-2; abundance: NA; v_gene: TRBV28; d_gene: NA; CDR3nt: TGTGCCAGCAGTTCTTATGGCTACACCTTC; CDR3aa: CASSSYGYTF
j_gene: TRBJ2-2; abundance: NA; v_gene: TRBV4-2; d_gene: TRBD2; CDR3nt: TGTGCCAGCAGCTTACCCTCCGGGACTAGACCCACCGGGGAGCTGTTTTTT; CDR3aa: CASSLPSGTRPTGELFF
j_gene: TRBJ1-2; abundance: NA; v_gene: TRBV28; d_gene: TRBD1; CDR3nt: TGTGCCAGCAGTTTAGTGCCAGGGGGAAAGGATAACTATGGCTACACCTTC; CDR3aa: CASSLVPGGKDNYGYTF
j_gene: TRBJ2-5; abundance: NA; v_gene: TRBV18; d_gene: NA; CDR3nt: TGTGCCAGCTCACCTTTTATAGGATACAGGGAAGAGACCCAGTACTTC; CDR3aa: CASSPFIGYREETQYF
j_gene: TRBJ2-7; abundance: NA; v_gene: TRBV4-1; d_gene: TRBD2; CDR3nt: TGCGCCAGCAGCCAAGATGAGAGCGGGAGGGCCAGGAGTTACGAGCAGTACTTC; CDR3aa: CASSQDESGRARSYEQYF
j_gene: TRBJ2-1; abundance: few; v_gene: TRBV12-5; d_gene: NA; CDR3nt: TGTGCTAGTGGTCAACGAGGCATCTATGAGCAGTTCTTC; CDR3aa: CASGQRGIYEQFF